The 4 T cell receptor beta chains below were found in one sample sequenced in a study of blood T cell repertoires in COVID-19. Sequenced by immunoSEQ multiplex PCR; TCRdb stores in-frame clones only, minus some. Of about 300,000 clones in the sample, about 89% were seen once. Source material: peripheral blood. The receptor source for this set is a man between 18 and 29 years old who had recovered from COVID-19.

V usage is TRBV6-5 and J usage is TRBJ2-7; 8 bases fit TRBD1. The trim removed 8 bases at V and 4 bases at J, leaving 7 bases unmatched. This CDR3 has 13 amino acids. CDR1 and CDR2 from the germline V gene are MNHEY and SVGAGI. The CDR3: CASGQGSKYEQYF. CDR3 nucleotides: TGTGCCAGCGGACAGGGAAGCAAATACGAGCAGTACTTC.

The V call is TRBV9, the J call TRBJ2-3; 10 nucleotides agree with TRBD2. The germline CDR1 and CDR2 sequences are SGDLS and YYNGEE. The CDR3 length is 15 residues. With 3 bases clipped from V and 6 bases from J, the junction kept 7 bases outside the gene matches. CDR3: CASSASGGATDTQYF. The CDR3 DNA follows: TGTGCCAGCAGCGCTAGCGGGGGAGCCACGGATACGCAGTATTTT.

This sequence joins TRBV10-3 and TRBJ2-7, with 7 bases identical to TRBD1. J lost 0 bases, V lost 4 bases, and 6 bases had no gene match. The germline V gene encodes CDR1 ENHRY and CDR2 SYGVKD. The CDR3 is made up of 15 amino acids. In DNA, the CDR3 is TGTGCCATCAGTGCCCCGGCAGGGGGCTCCTACGAGCAGTACTTC. It encodes CAISAPAGGSYEQYF.

The chain carries TRBV27 and TRBJ1-2; 7 positions match TRBD1. With V trimmed by 2 bases and J by 3 bases, 12 bases remained unmatched. The length of the CDR3 is 17 residues. Germline lookup yields CDR1 MNHEY and CDR2 SMNVEV (reference sequence). CDR3 region: CASSLKPTGALDYGYTF. CDR3 DNA sequence: TGTGCCAGCAGTTTAAAGCCCACAGGGGCCCTTGACTATGGCTACACCTTC.